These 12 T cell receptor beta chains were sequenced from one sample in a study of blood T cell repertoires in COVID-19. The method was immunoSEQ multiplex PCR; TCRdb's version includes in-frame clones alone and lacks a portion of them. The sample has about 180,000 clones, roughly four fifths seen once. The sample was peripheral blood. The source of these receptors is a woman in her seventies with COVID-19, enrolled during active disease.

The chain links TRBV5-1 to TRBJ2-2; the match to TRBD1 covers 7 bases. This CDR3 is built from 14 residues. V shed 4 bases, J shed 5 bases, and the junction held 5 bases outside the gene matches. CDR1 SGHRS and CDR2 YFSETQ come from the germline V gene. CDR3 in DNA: TGCGCCAGCAGCCCCGGGACAGTGACCGGGGAGCTGTTTTTT. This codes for CASSPGTVTGELFF.

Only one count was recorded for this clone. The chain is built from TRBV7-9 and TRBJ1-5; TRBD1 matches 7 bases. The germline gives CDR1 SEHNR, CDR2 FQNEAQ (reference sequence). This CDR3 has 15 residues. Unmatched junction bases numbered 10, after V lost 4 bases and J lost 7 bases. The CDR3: CASSSGTAGKQPQHF. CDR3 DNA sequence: TGTGCCAGCAGCTCAGGGACAGCCGGAAAACAGCCCCAGCATTTT.

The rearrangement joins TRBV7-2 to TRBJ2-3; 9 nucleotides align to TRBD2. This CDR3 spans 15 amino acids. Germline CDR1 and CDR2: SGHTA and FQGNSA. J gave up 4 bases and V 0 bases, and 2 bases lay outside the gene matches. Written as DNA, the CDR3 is TGTGCCAGCAGCTTAGCGTTAGCGGGAGCAGATACGCAGTATTTT. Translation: CASSLALAGADTQYF.

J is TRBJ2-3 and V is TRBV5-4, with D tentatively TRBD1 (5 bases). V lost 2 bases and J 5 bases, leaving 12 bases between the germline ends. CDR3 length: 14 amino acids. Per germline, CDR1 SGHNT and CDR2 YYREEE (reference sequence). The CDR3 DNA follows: TGTGCCAGCAGCTTAGGGCAGGGTATAGATACGCAGTATTTT. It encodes CASSLGQGIDTQYF.

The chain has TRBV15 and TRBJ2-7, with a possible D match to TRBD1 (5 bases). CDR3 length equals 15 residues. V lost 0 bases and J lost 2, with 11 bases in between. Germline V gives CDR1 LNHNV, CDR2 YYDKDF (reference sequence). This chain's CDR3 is CATSREQVPTYEQYF. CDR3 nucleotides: TGTGCCACCAGCAGAGAACAGGTACCCACCTACGAGCAGTACTTC.

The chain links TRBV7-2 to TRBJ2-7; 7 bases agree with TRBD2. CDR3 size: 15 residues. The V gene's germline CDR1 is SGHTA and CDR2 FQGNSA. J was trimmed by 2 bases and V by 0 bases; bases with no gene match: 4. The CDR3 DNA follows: TGTGCCAGCAGCTTAGCGGCGGGAGAGCCCTACGAGCAGTACTTC. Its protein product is CASSLAAGEPYEQYF.

This CDR3 reads CASSWGQGKNQPQHF. CDR3 nucleotides: TGTGCCAGTAGTTGGGGGCAGGGGAAGAATCAGCCCCAGCATTTT. This chain uses TRBV19 with TRBJ1-5, with a possible D match to TRBD1 (6 bases). V was shortened by 5 bases and J by 4 bases, with 15 bases between the two germline ends. CDR1 is LNHDA, CDR2 SQIVND, per germline (reference sequence). This CDR3 region has 15 residues.

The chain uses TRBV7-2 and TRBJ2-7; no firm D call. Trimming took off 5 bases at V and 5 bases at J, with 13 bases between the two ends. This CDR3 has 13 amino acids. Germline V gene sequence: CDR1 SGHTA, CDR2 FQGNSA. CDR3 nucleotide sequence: TGTGCCAGCAGCCGTAGCCCCATAGACGAGCAGTACTTC. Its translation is CASSRSPIDEQYF.

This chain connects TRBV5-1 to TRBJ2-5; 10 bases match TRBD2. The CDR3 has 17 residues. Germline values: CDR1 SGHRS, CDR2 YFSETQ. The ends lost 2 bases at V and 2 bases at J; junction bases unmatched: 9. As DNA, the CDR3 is TGCGCCAGCAGCTTAGTTTTAACTAGCGGGGAACAAGAGACCCAGTACTTC. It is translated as CASSLVLTSGEQETQYF. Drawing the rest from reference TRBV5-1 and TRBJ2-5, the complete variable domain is KAGVTQTPRYLIKTRGQQVTLSCSPISGHRSVSWYQQTPGQGLQFLFEYFSETQRNKGNFPGRFSGRQFSNSRSEMNVSTLELGDSALYLCASSLVLTSGEQETQYFGPGTRLLVL.

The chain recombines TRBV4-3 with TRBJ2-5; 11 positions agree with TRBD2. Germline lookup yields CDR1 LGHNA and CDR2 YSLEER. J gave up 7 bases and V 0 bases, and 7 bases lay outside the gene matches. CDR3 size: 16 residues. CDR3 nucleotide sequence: TGCGCCAGCAGCCAAGATCTGGTTAGCGGGAGGGTGACCCAGTACTTC. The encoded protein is CASSQDLVSGRVTQYF.

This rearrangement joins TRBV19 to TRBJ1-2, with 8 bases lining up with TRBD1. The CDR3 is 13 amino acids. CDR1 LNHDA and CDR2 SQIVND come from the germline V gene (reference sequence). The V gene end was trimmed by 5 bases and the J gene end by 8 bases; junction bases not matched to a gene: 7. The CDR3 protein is CASSYDRGLGYTF. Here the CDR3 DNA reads TGTGCCAGTAGTTACGACAGGGGCCTAGGCTACACCTTC.

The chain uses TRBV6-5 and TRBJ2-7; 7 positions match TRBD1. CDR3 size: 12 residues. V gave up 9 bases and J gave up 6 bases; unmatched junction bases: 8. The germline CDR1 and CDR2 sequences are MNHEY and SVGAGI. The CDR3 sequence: CASREGAPEQYF. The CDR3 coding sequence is TGTGCCAGTCGTGAGGGGGCGCCCGAGCAGTACTTC.